One sample yielded the 32 T cell receptor beta chains listed below, sequenced in a study of OX40 agonist ivuxolimab in advanced cancers. TCRdb keeps only in-frame clones here, not all; method: immunoSEQ multiplex PCR. The sample has 60,000 to 90,000 clones, around 83% seen once. Sequencing used CD4+ or CD8+ T cells sorted from blood, obtained in a trial of the OX40 agonist ivuxolimab. The receptors stem from an adult with an advanced solid tumor such as melanoma, head and neck, liver or kidney cancer.

The V and J genes are TRBV27 and TRBJ2-7; maybe TRBD1 (6 bases). Per germline, CDR1 MNHEY and CDR2 SMNVEV (reference sequence). This CDR3 is built from 14 residues. V was shortened by 2 bases and J by 4 bases, with 12 bases between the two germline ends. CDR3 sequence: CASSLHGQTYEQYF. The CDR3 DNA sequence: TGTGCCAGCAGTTTACACGGACAGACTTACGAGCAGTACTTC.

CDR3 residues: CASARTPATYEQYF. CDR3 coding DNA: TGTGCCTCGGCGAGGACGCCGGCTACCTACGAGCAGTACTTC. This chain links TRBV19 with TRBJ2-7, with D unclear. The CDR3 has 14 amino acids. The V end lost 11 bases, the J end lost 2 bases, and 19 bases lay between the germline ends. In germline, CDR1 is LNHDA, CDR2 SQIVND (reference sequence).

This clone was picked up one time. The V call is TRBV7-2, the J call TRBJ2-4; no clear D. Trimming cost V 3 bases and J 0 bases, with 12 bases left between them. The CDR3 sequence is 16 residues long. Per germline, CDR1 SGHTA and CDR2 FQGNSA. CDR3 protein: CASSFGPSTAKNIQYF. In nucleotides, the CDR3 is TGTGCCAGCAGCTTCGGACCTTCTACAGCCAAAAACATTCAGTACTTC.

The chain recombines TRBV29-1 with TRBJ1-1; D possibly corresponds to TRBD1 (5 bases). CDR3 length equals 14 residues. The germline V gene has CDR1 SQVTM and CDR2 ANQGSEA. The ends were cut back, 7 bases at V and 4 bases at J, with 19 bases in the middle. This CDR3 is CSAPDWRQSTEAFF. The CDR3 region has the DNA TGCAGCGCCCCCGACTGGCGACAGAGCACTGAAGCTTTCTTT.

The chain couples TRBV7-2 to TRBJ1-4; D unresolved. V lost 3 bases and J lost 8, with 10 bases in between. CDR3 size: 13 residues. Germline assignment: CDR1 SGHTA and CDR2 FQGNSA. The CDR3 DNA sequence: TGTGCCAGCAGCTTCCGGGCGGGGGAAAAACTGTTTTTT. Amino acid sequence: CASSFRAGEKLFF.

V usage is TRBV10-3 and J usage is TRBJ2-3; no firm D call. The CDR3 runs to 12 residues. V was cut by 8 bases and J by 3 bases, with 9 bases left in between. The germline CDR1 and CDR2 sequences are ENHRY and SYGVKD. The CDR3 coding sequence is TGTGCCATCTCCCAGGAAACAGATACGCAGTATTTT. Its translation: CAISQETDTQYF.

The rearrangement joins TRBV6-6 to TRBJ1-1, with no clear D. Trimming left V 6 bases short and J 11 bases short, with 28 bases between. The CDR3 runs 16 residues. Germline loops: CDR1 MNHNY, CDR2 SVGAGI (reference sequence). The CDR3 spells CASSPGHGGRGLTAFF. CDR3 bases: TGTGCCAGCAGCCCCGGCCACGGTGGACGCGGACTAACGGCTTTCTTT.

The chain couples TRBV7-9 to TRBJ2-3, with TRBD1 matching over 10 bases. Trimming cost V 5 bases and J 4 bases; bases outside gene matches: 3. The germline gives CDR1 SEHNR, CDR2 FQNEAQ (reference sequence). This CDR3 spans 14 amino acids. The CDR3 loop is CASSPGQGSDTQYF. The CDR3, as DNA: TGTGCCAGCAGCCCGGGACAGGGGTCAGATACGCAGTATTTT.

This chain links TRBV7-9 with TRBJ1-2, with 8 bases identical to TRBD1. The CDR3 has 14 amino acids. Germline CDR1 and CDR2: SEHNR and FQNEAQ (reference sequence). V was pared by 6 bases and J by 4 bases, with 7 bases of the junction left unmatched. The CDR3 loop is CASSSLGQGYGYTF. The DNA of the CDR3 is TGTGCCAGCAGTTCTCTTGGACAGGGCTATGGCTACACCTTC.

This clone was counted between two and nine times. CDR3 in DNA: TGTGCCACCAGCAGAGGGGGCAACCAAGAGACCCAGTACTTC. It codes for CATSRGGNQETQYF. The chain uses TRBV15 and TRBJ2-5; a weak D match, TRBD1 (5 bases). Trimming cost V 1 base and J 0 bases, with 6 bases left between them. The CDR3 sequence is 14 residues long. Germline CDR1 reads LNHNV; CDR2 reads YYDKDF (reference sequence). Variable domain in full (rest from reference TRBV15 and TRBJ2-5): DAMVIQNPRYQVTQFGKPVTLSCSQTLNHNVMYWYQQKSSQAPKLLFHYYDKDFNNEADTPDNFQSRRPNTSFCFLDIRSPGLGDTAMYLCATSRGGNQETQYFGPGTRLLVL.

The V call is TRBV9, the J call TRBJ2-3; a possible D gene is TRBD2 (6 bases). There are 15 residues in the CDR3. Trimming took 0 bases from V and 2 from J, leaving 10 bases between them. Germline V gene lookup returns CDR1 SGDLS and CDR2 YYNGEE. The CDR3 coding sequence is TGTGCCAGCAGCGTAGACCCGGGACTCACAGATACGCAGTATTTT. Translating gives CASSVDPGLTDTQYF.

The CDR3 bases are TGCGCCAGCAGCTTGGTGGGACTAGAGCCACAGAGACGCTCAGATACGCAGTATTTT. The encoded protein is CASSLVGLEPQRRSDTQYF. The chain joins TRBV5-1 to TRBJ2-3; 8 bases are shared with TRBD2. V shed 0 bases, J shed 4 bases, and the junction held 16 bases outside the gene matches. Germline V gene data show CDR1 as SGHRS and CDR2 as YFSETQ. The CDR3 runs to 19 residues.

The chain recombines TRBV30 with TRBJ1-3; D is undetermined. Germline CDR1 and CDR2: GTSNPN and SVGIG (reference sequence). The CDR3 has 12 residues. Trimming left V 2 bases short and J 10 bases short, with 12 bases between. For the CDR3, the DNA is TGTGCCTGGAGTACCCGAGGGAGGACCATATATTTT. Encoded protein: CAWSTRGRTIYF.

J is TRBJ2-7 and V is TRBV18, with TRBD1 identical over 11 bases. The length of the CDR3 is 15 residues. V lost 3 bases, J lost 5 bases, and 6 bases stayed unmatched. From germline, CDR1 is KGHSH and CDR2 LQKENI. The CDR3 region has the DNA TGTGCCAGCTCACCCCCGGGACAGGGGGGCCACGAGCAGTACTTC. Protein: CASSPPGQGGHEQYF.

The rearrangement uses TRBV4-1 and TRBJ2-3; 11 nucleotides match TRBD2. Trimming removed 2 bases from V and 0 bases from J; junction bases left unmatched: 4. This CDR3 has 17 amino acids. Looked up from germline, CDR1 is MGHRA and CDR2 is YSYEKL. The CDR3 spells CASSQSTSGASTDTQYF. The CDR3 DNA is TGCGCCAGCAGCCAATCGACTAGCGGGGCCAGCACAGATACGCAGTATTTT.

CDR3 region: CSGTGTPKGQQFF. CDR3 bases: TGCAGCGGCACTGGGACTCCCAAGGGGCAGCAGTTCTTC. The chain links TRBV29-1 to TRBJ2-1; possibly TRBD2 for D (6 bases). Germline CDR1 reads SQVTM; CDR2 reads ANQGSEA. CDR3 length: 13 residues. Between the trimmed V and J ends, which lost 7 bases and 11 bases, there was a span of 21 bases.

This clone showed up just a few times. This rearrangement joins TRBV27 to TRBJ1-2, with 10 bases identical to TRBD1. The V gene end was trimmed by 0 bases and the J gene end by 0 bases; junction bases not matched to a gene: 4. Germline values: CDR1 MNHEY, CDR2 SMNVEV (reference sequence). The CDR3 loop spans 17 amino acids. Here the CDR3 reads CASSLSRTGGSNYGYTF. In nucleotides, the CDR3 is TGTGCCAGCAGTTTATCCCGGACAGGGGGTTCTAACTATGGCTACACCTTC.

J is TRBJ2-3 and V is TRBV5-1, with 9 bases fitting TRBD2. Germline CDR1 and CDR2: SGHRS and YFSETQ. V trimming: 4 bases; J trimming: 4 bases; junction bases outside the gene matches: 7. The CDR3 has 15 amino acids. CDR3 sequence: CASSLGRGGPDTQYF. CDR3 nucleotide sequence: TGCGCCAGCAGCCTCGGGCGGGGGGGCCCAGATACGCAGTATTTT.

The CDR3: CASSMEPGGSSGNTIYF. For the CDR3, the DNA is TGTGCCAGTAGTATGGAGCCAGGGGGAAGCTCTGGAAACACCATATATTTT. The chain employs TRBV19 and TRBJ1-3, with 7 positions matching TRBD1. Germline V CDR1 and CDR2: LNHDA, SQIVND (reference sequence). After removal of 3 bases from V and 0 bases from J, the junction contained 8 bases not matched to a gene. The CDR3 has 17 amino acids.

The chain uses TRBV5-6 and TRBJ2-3; 12 nucleotides align to TRBD2. Per germline, CDR1 SGHDT and CDR2 YYEEEE. V dropped 4 bases and J dropped 7; count of bases not matched to a gene: 16. The CDR3 contains 18 residues. The CDR3 DNA reads as TGTGCCAGCAGCCTGATGACTAGCGGGAGTAAGGGGTCTAATACGCAGTATTTT. The encoded protein is CASSLMTSGSKGSNTQYF.

The chain carries TRBV19 and TRBJ1-2, with D perhaps matching TRBD1 (6 bases). From germline, CDR1 is LNHDA and CDR2 SQIVND (reference sequence). The CDR3 is made up of 17 amino acids. V dropped 4 bases and J dropped 1 base, with 19 bases sitting between them. The CDR3 loop reads CASSTTSRQAVNYGYTF. The CDR3 DNA is TGTGCCAGTAGTACTACATCGAGACAGGCCGTTAACTATGGCTACACCTTC.

This rearrangement joins TRBV19 to TRBJ2-1; 8 bases align to TRBD2. Germline lookup yields CDR1 LNHDA and CDR2 SQIVND (reference sequence). Germline trimming cut 5 bases from V and 0 bases from J; bases unmatched to any gene: 6. This CDR3 comprises 16 residues. The CDR3 nucleotides read TGTGCCAGTAGTGATGGAAGCGGGGGCTCCTACAATGAGCAGTTCTTC. It codes for CASSDGSGGSYNEQFF.

This clone was recorded only once. V usage is TRBV5-1 and J usage is TRBJ2-7; the D gene is possibly TRBD2 (6 bases). The germline gives CDR1 SGHRS, CDR2 YFSETQ. The CDR3 has 19 residues. Trimming pared 3 bases from V and 0 bases from J, leaving 25 bases between. The CDR3 loop is CASSSLESGPKLSSYEQYF. The CDR3 DNA follows: TGCGCCAGCAGCTCCCTTGAAAGCGGGCCAAAATTGAGCTCCTACGAGCAGTACTTC. The full variable domain, rest sourced from reference TRBV5-1 and TRBJ2-7, is KAGVTQTPRYLIKTRGQQVTLSCSPISGHRSVSWYQQTPGQGLQFLFEYFSETQRNKGNFPGRFSGRQFSNSRSEMNVSTLELGDSALYLCASSSLESGPKLSSYEQYFGPGTRLTVT.

J is TRBJ2-3 and V is TRBV5-1; possibly TRBD2 for D (6 bases). The germline V gene encodes CDR1 SGHRS and CDR2 YFSETQ. The V end was cut by 4 bases, the J end by 1 base, with 13 bases between. CDR3 length: 15 amino acids. CDR3 protein: CASSKGLMGTDTQYF. The CDR3 coding sequence is TGCGCCAGCAGCAAGGGACTGATGGGCACAGATACGCAGTATTTT.

The chain couples TRBV11-3 to TRBJ1-2; D call uncertain. In germline, CDR1 is SGHNT, CDR2 YENEEA. The CDR3 sequence is 16 residues long. Trimming left V 1 base short and J 2 bases short, with 14 bases between. The CDR3 nucleotides are TGTGCCAGCAGCTTAGGATCAGGTGTTAGGAACTATGGCTACACCTTC. Its protein is CASSLGSGVRNYGYTF.

V and J are TRBV2 and TRBJ2-3, with D unresolved. The ends were cut back, 6 bases at V and 0 bases at J, with 10 bases in the middle. Germline assignment: CDR1 SNHLY and CDR2 FYNNEI. This CDR3 is 14 amino acids long. Here the CDR3 reads CASRNLGSTDTQYF. CDR3 DNA sequence: TGTGCCAGCAGGAATCTCGGGAGCACAGATACGCAGTATTTT.

About this clone itself: A read error may produce the germline difference seen at one junction end. This chain connects TRBV4-1 to TRBJ2-1; 11 nucleotides match TRBD2. Germline CDR1 and CDR2: MGHRA and YSYEKL. The CDR3 has 19 amino acids. CDR3 sequence: CASSQAWQGDSGRGNEQFF. Here the CDR3 DNA reads TGCGCTAGCAGCCAAGCGTGGCAGGGGGATAGCGGGAGGGGGAATGAGCAGTTCTTC.

This clone was recorded once. The J gene is TRBJ1-1, the V gene TRBV2, with 9 bases fitting TRBD1. Germline V gene data show CDR1 as SNHLY and CDR2 as FYNNEI. There are 14 residues in the CDR3. V lost 5 bases and J lost 4; bases outside the gene matches: 5. The CDR3 coding sequence is TGTGCCAGCAGTAAACAGGGACAGGGCACTGAAGCTTTCTTT. This translates into CASSKQGQGTEAFF.

The V gene is TRBV28, the J gene TRBJ1-2; D is unresolved. Germline assignment: CDR1 MDHEN and CDR2 SYDVKM. Trimming took 5 bases from V and 6 from J, leaving 10 bases between them. This CDR3 is built from 12 residues. The CDR3: CASSTGPNGYTF. The CDR3 bases are TGTGCCAGCAGTACCGGGCCAAATGGCTACACCTTC.

Concerning this clone: Other nucleotide sequences from this sample produce the same CDR3. The chain couples TRBV2 to TRBJ1-3; no clear D. Germline V gives CDR1 SNHLY, CDR2 FYNNEI. Trimming cost V 6 bases and J 4 bases, with 10 bases left between them. The CDR3 has 13 residues. The CDR3, as DNA: TGTGCCAGCAGGCCGGGAGCAGGAAACACCATATATTTT. Its translation is CASRPGAGNTIYF.

V and J are TRBV6-6 and TRBJ2-7, with TRBD2 as a possible D gene (5 bases). Trimming stripped 2 bases from V and 4 bases from J, with 15 bases between. CDR3 length: 15 amino acids. Germline V gives CDR1 MNHNY, CDR2 SVGAGI (reference sequence). CDR3 sequence reads: CASSYPGVYGYEQYF. The CDR3 DNA reads as TGTGCCAGCAGTTACCCCGGGGTATACGGGTACGAGCAGTACTTC.

The chain has TRBV27 and TRBJ2-2; TRBD1 aligns across 9 bases. The J segment lost 3 bases and the V segment lost 6 bases, leaving 8 bases of the junction unmatched. CDR3 length: 16 residues. Germline V gene sequence: CDR1 MNHEY, CDR2 SMNVEV (reference sequence). The CDR3 bases are TGTGCCAGCAGCTGGGGACAGGGAAAATACACCGGGGAGCTGTTTTTT. Encoded protein: CASSWGQGKYTGELFF.